This passage covers 28 T cell receptor beta chains from one sample sequenced in a study of human T cells and chemical hapten exposure. Time point: patch test 1, 2 weeks after DPC sensitization. The treatment is: therapeutic diphenylcyclopropenone sensitization with weekly scalp DPC. Sequencing started from total RNA isolated from unfractionated whole blood. MiXCR, run by TCRdb on the RACE reads, gives a single entry per CDR3 protein. The sample contains 30,000 to 40,000 distinct CDR3 sequences, around 6.8% of which appear only once. Sequences were derived from whole blood, sampled in connection with sensitization to the hapten diphenylcyclopropenone (DPC). The receptors were gathered from a woman aged 30 to 39 with alopecia areata. Some clones in this sample may be carry-over from other donors' samples.

This clonotype was picked up a small number of times. This CDR3 is CASSLGRGVGTDTQYF. The CDR3 nucleotides are TGTGCCAGCAGCTTAGGACGTGGGGTCGGCACAGATACGCAGTATTTT. The chain carries TRBV7-2 and TRBJ2-3; D uncertain. The CDR3 runs to 16 residues. V dropped 1 base and J dropped 1 base, with 12 bases sitting between them. Germline CDR1 is SGHTA and CDR2 is FQGNSA.

The J gene is TRBJ2-2, the V gene TRBV10-3; 10 bases match TRBD2. V shed 0 bases, J shed 6 bases, and the junction held 4 bases outside the gene matches. The germline gives CDR1 ENHRY, CDR2 SYGVKD. The CDR3 contains 16 residues. CDR3 sequence reads: CAISESASGGSGELFF. CDR3 DNA: TGTGCCATCAGTGAGTCGGCTAGCGGGGGATCCGGGGAGCTGTTTTTT.

Only a few counts were recorded for this clonotype. The J gene is TRBJ2-3, the V gene TRBV7-9; D possibly corresponds to TRBD2 (5 bases). The CDR3 has 14 amino acids. CDR1 and CDR2 from the germline V gene are SEHNR and FQNEAQ (reference sequence). V lost 6 bases to trimming and J lost 0 bases, with 10 bases between them. The CDR3 protein is CASRQAASTDTQYF. CDR3 in DNA: TGTGCCAGCAGACAAGCGGCTAGCACAGATACGCAGTATTTT.

This clonotype was detected many times. This chain links TRBV11-2 with TRBJ2-1, with D possibly matching TRBD1 (6 bases). The V end lost 2 bases, the J end lost 7 bases, and 15 bases lay between the germline ends. Looked up from germline, CDR1 is SGHAT and CDR2 is FQNNGV. This CDR3 is built from 15 residues. The CDR3 reads CASSLTGRAGNEQFF. CDR3 coding DNA: TGTGCCAGCAGCTTAACAGGGCGGGCTGGGAATGAGCAGTTCTTC.

On this clonotype itself: Given a much more abundant clone one base away, this may be a read error. The chain uses TRBV6-5 and TRBJ1-6; D call uncertain. The germline V and J ends were trimmed by 2 bases and 8 bases, with 16 bases remaining between them. CDR1 MNHEY and CDR2 SVGAGI come from the germline V gene. The CDR3 is made up of 16 amino acids. DNA of the CDR3: TGTGCCAGCAGTTACCGCCCGGGGTGTAGCGATTCACCCCTCCACTTT. Translation: CASSYRPGCSDSPLHF.

This clonotype was seen repeatedly, ten times or more. The chain carries TRBV20-1 and TRBJ1-5; D uncertain. Trimming stripped 0 bases from V and 1 base from J, with 13 bases between. Germline loops: CDR1 DFQATT, CDR2 SNEGSKA (reference sequence). The length of the CDR3 is 16 residues. CDR3 sequence reads: CSAREYGSRSNQPQHF. The CDR3 DNA follows: TGCAGTGCTAGAGAGTACGGGAGTAGGAGCAATCAGCCCCAGCATTTT.

This clonotype came up a few times. This rearrangement joins TRBV23-1 to TRBJ2-7, with no clear D. TRBV23-1 is given ORF status, its function remaining uncertain. This CDR3 contains 11 residues. V was shortened by 2 bases and J by 7 bases, with 6 bases between the two germline ends. The CDR3 region is CASSQKREQYF. Here the CDR3 DNA reads TGCGCCAGCAGTCAAAAGAGGGAGCAGTACTTC.

CDR3 residues: CASSFPGGKTQYF. Here the CDR3 DNA reads TGTGCCAGCAGTTTCCCGGGGGGGAAGACCCAGTACTTC. The chain is built from TRBV6-5 and TRBJ2-5, with 8 bases matching TRBD2. The CDR3 contains 13 residues. Germline V CDR1 and CDR2: MNHEY, SVGAGI. J lost 6 bases, V lost 4 bases, and 4 bases had no gene match.

This clonotype showed up many times. The V and J genes are TRBV7-9 and TRBJ2-3; D unclear. Germline values: CDR1 SEHNR, CDR2 FQNEAQ (reference sequence). Trimming left V 0 bases short and J 4 bases short, with 8 bases between. The CDR3 extends over 14 amino acids. The CDR3, as DNA: TGTGCCAGCAGCTTAGCGATGGCGGCAGATACGCAGTATTTT. This encodes CASSLAMAADTQYF.

This clonotype was seen only a few times. This sequence joins TRBV14 and TRBJ1-2; TRBD1 matches 8 bases. Germline V CDR1 and CDR2: SGHDN, FVKESK. This CDR3 has 18 amino acids. Trimming took 1 base from V and 3 from J; bases not matched to a gene: 13. CDR3 sequence reads: CASSQAQVTGGQDYGYTF. DNA for the CDR3: TGTGCCAGCAGCCAAGCCCAGGTTACAGGGGGTCAAGACTATGGCTACACCTTC.

In this sample, this clonotype turned up many times. The rearrangement links TRBV10-3 to TRBJ2-5; either TRBD1 or TRBD2 may supply D (5 bases each). Germline CDR1 reads ENHRY; CDR2 reads SYGVKD. The CDR3 consists of 16 residues. V was trimmed by 3 bases and J by 1 base, leaving 15 bases between them. The CDR3 region is CAISEYRPGTQETQYF. The CDR3 bases are TGTGCCATCAGTGAATATCGACCAGGGACCCAAGAGACCCAGTACTTC.

This clonotype turned up a few times. The V call is TRBV7-2, the J call TRBJ2-3, with D unclear. This CDR3 contains 15 residues. The germline gives CDR1 SGHTA, CDR2 FQGNSA. V was cut by 0 bases and J by 1 base, with 8 bases left in between. CDR3 DNA: TGTGCCAGCAGCTTAGCGCCCCCGGGCACAGATACGCAGTATTTT. Protein sequence: CASSLAPPGTDTQYF.

This sequence joins TRBV7-2 and TRBJ1-1, with D unclear. CDR1 and CDR2 (germline): SGHTA, FQGNSA. V lost 5 bases to trimming and J lost 0 bases, with 10 bases between them. This CDR3 contains 14 residues. CDR3 in DNA: TGTGCCAGCAGCATGGACCGCATGAACACTGAAGCTTTCTTT. Protein product: CASSMDRMNTEAFF.

This sequence joins TRBV28 and TRBJ1-6; D is undetermined. CDR3 length: 15 amino acids. CDR1 and CDR2 from the germline V gene are MDHEN and SYDVKM. Trimming stripped 6 bases from V and 7 bases from J, with 16 bases between. The CDR3 is CASSPWDLENSPLHF. The DNA for the CDR3 is TGTGCCAGCAGCCCTTGGGATCTTGAGAATTCACCCCTCCACTTT.

This clonotype was detected many times. The V gene is TRBV4-1, the J gene TRBJ2-3; D uncertain. V was cut by 0 bases and J by 2 bases, with 6 bases left in between. In germline, CDR1 is MGHRA, CDR2 YSYEKL. The CDR3 runs 14 residues. The CDR3 sequence: CASSQESNTDTQYF. As DNA, the CDR3 is TGCGCCAGCAGCCAAGAGTCCAACACAGATACGCAGTATTTT.

This clonotype has only a few counts. The rearrangement links TRBV20-1 to TRBJ2-1; D remains unclear. Trimming removed 8 bases from V and 2 bases from J, with 7 bases in between. Germline V lookup: CDR1 DFQATT, CDR2 SNEGSKA (reference sequence). The CDR3 sequence is 11 residues long. The CDR3 is CSNEAYNEQFF. The DNA for the CDR3 is TGCAGTAATGAGGCCTACAATGAGCAGTTCTTC.

This clonotype has a count of ten or more. The chain combines TRBV9 with TRBJ1-3; no clear D. This CDR3 contains 17 residues. The V gene lost 0 bases and the J gene lost 2 bases, with 15 bases spanning the gap. The V gene's germline CDR1 is SGDLS and CDR2 YYNGEE. The CDR3 protein is CASSVGRVRLTGNTIYF. The CDR3 nucleotides are TGTGCCAGCAGCGTAGGTCGCGTTCGGTTAACTGGAAACACCATATATTTT.

This clonotype was observed many times. V and J are TRBV5-5 and TRBJ1-1; D unclear. Germline lookup yields CDR1 SGHKS and CDR2 YYEKEE (reference sequence). The V and J ends lost 4 bases and 1 base respectively, with 8 bases between them. The CDR3 consists of 13 residues. The CDR3 DNA is TGTGCCAGCAGCGTCATCCAGAACACTGAAGCTTTCTTT. Its protein product is CASSVIQNTEAFF.

This clonotype was recorded many times. This CDR3 reads CSASRGDFSYEQYF. In nucleotides, the CDR3 is TGCAGTGCTAGCCGGGGGGACTTCTCCTACGAGCAGTACTTC. The rearrangement uses TRBV20-1 and TRBJ2-7; 7 positions match TRBD2. J gave up 0 bases and V 3 bases, and 5 bases lay outside the gene matches. The CDR3 is made up of 14 amino acids. Germline V gene lookup returns CDR1 DFQATT and CDR2 SNEGSKA (reference sequence).

This clonotype was recorded at least ten times. The chain has TRBV7-8 and TRBJ1-5; D perhaps matches TRBD1 (6 bases). V was trimmed by 5 bases and J by 0 bases, leaving 11 bases between them. The CDR3 covers 15 residues. Germline values: CDR1 SGHVS, CDR2 FQNEAQ. The CDR3: CASSADSYSNQPQHF. The CDR3 DNA follows: TGTGCCAGCAGCGCGGACAGTTATAGCAATCAGCCCCAGCATTTT.

This clonotype was observed a handful of times. V is TRBV10-3 and J is TRBJ2-1, with D perhaps matching TRBD2 (6 bases). The CDR3 runs 13 residues. CDR1 and CDR2 from the germline V gene are ENHRY and SYGVKD. V was clipped by 0 bases and J by 8 bases, with 8 bases between them. CDR3 bases: TGTGCCATCAGTGAGTCGTGGGGGGATGAGCAGTTCTTC. It codes for CAISESWGDEQFF.

This clonotype has more than one count but fewer than ten. The J gene is TRBJ2-2, the V gene TRBV18; TRBD1 matches 7 bases. This CDR3 has 15 amino acids. Trimming cost V 5 bases and J 0 bases; bases outside gene matches: 3. From germline, CDR1 is KGHSH and CDR2 LQKENI. This chain's CDR3 is CASSGDRSNTGELFF. In DNA form, the CDR3 reads TGTGCCAGCTCAGGGGACAGATCGAACACCGGGGAGCTGTTTTTT.

This clonotype was seen repeatedly, ten times or more. The chain links TRBV5-4 to TRBJ2-1; TRBD1 matches at 8 bases. Germline V gene data show CDR1 as SGHNT and CDR2 as YYREEE (reference sequence). V shed 0 bases and J 4 bases; nucleotides not matched to a gene: 6. The CDR3 contains 16 residues. CDR3 region: CASSLDWDRSYNEQFF. CDR3 bases: TGTGCCAGCAGCTTGGATTGGGACAGGTCATACAATGAGCAGTTCTTC.

This clonotype turned up a few times. This rearrangement joins TRBV5-1 to TRBJ1-1; maybe TRBD1 (5 bases). The CDR3 length is 14 residues. V lost 4 bases to trimming and J lost 7 bases, with 17 bases between them. Germline V gene sequence: CDR1 SGHRS, CDR2 YFSETQ. CDR3 nucleotides: TGCGCCAGCAGCCCGGACCCAGGGAGGGATGAAGCTTTCTTT. Protein sequence: CASSPDPGRDEAFF.

The chain has TRBV7-8 and TRBJ2-3; D ambiguous. The V gene lost 10 bases and the J gene lost 4 bases, with 9 bases spanning the gap. This CDR3 is 11 amino acids long. CDR1 and CDR2 from the germline V gene are SGHVS and FQNEAQ. The CDR3 nucleotides are TGTGCCACGCGGTTGGCAGATACGCAGTATTTT. The encoded protein is CATRLADTQYF.

This clonotype was seen more than once but under ten times. The genes are TRBV4-3 and TRBJ2-5, with 7 bases fitting TRBD2. The CDR3 loop spans 17 amino acids. In germline, CDR1 is LGHNA, CDR2 YSLEER. J lost 6 bases, V lost 2 bases, and 15 bases had no gene match. CDR3 loop: CASSQSRTRAMVQTQYF. The CDR3 DNA follows: TGCGCCAGCAGCCAATCTAGGACTAGGGCGATGGTACAGACCCAGTACTTC.

This clonotype was seen a few times. The V and J genes are TRBV12-3 or TRBV12-4 and TRBJ1-1, with a tentative D call TRBD1 (5 bases). V was clipped by 2 bases and J by 7 bases, with 14 bases between them. The CDR3 has 14 amino acids. CDR3 residues: CASSLSGGEGEAFF. In DNA form, the CDR3 reads TGTGCCAGCAGTTTATCTGGGGGGGAAGGTGAAGCTTTCTTT.

This clonotype was seen only a few times. The CDR3 here is CASSPDREGGYTF. The CDR3 DNA sequence: TGTGCCAGCAGTCCGGACAGGGAGGGAGGCTACACCTTC. The chain recombines TRBV6-6 with TRBJ1-2; 8 bases agree with TRBD1. The germline V gene has CDR1 MNHNY and CDR2 SVGAGI (reference sequence). V lost 5 bases, J lost 8 bases, and 7 bases stayed unmatched. This CDR3 has 13 residues.